What follows are 4 T cell receptor beta chains derived from one specimen sequenced in a study of shared clonotypes between healthy human individuals. The method was immunoSEQ multiplex PCR; TCRdb's version includes in-frame clones alone and lacks a portion of them. The sample holds roughly 1.4 million clones; around 98.5% are singletons and the top ten take under 0.45%. Sequenced: naive CD4+ T cells sorted from blood. Specified subset: CD45RA+ positively selected. All receptors derive from a man younger than 45 in good health.

The V gene is TRBV7-6, the J gene TRBJ2-2; 7 bases agree with TRBD2. The CDR3 is 16 residues long. Germline loops: CDR1 SGHVS, CDR2 FNYEAQ. Trimming cost V 8 bases and J 7 bases; bases outside gene matches: 16. The CDR3 loop is CASGLGGGPTSGELFF. Written as DNA, the CDR3 is TGTGCCAGCGGACTGGGGGGAGGGCCCACCAGCGGGGAGCTGTTTTTT.

This clone was recorded once. This chain links TRBV5-4 with TRBJ2-5, with no clear D. Germline V gene sequence: CDR1 SGHNT, CDR2 YYREEE (reference sequence). V was shortened by 2 bases and J by 1 base, with 9 bases between the two germline ends. This CDR3 comprises 14 residues. CDR3 bases: TGTGCCAGCAGCTTATGGGTATCCCAAGAGACCCAGTACTTC. This translates into CASSLWVSQETQYF.

The rearrangement links TRBV11-2 to TRBJ2-1, with TRBD2 matching 12 bases. The J segment lost 8 bases and the V segment lost 0 bases, leaving 2 bases of the junction unmatched. CDR3 length equals 15 residues. Looked up from germline, CDR1 is SGHAT and CDR2 is FQNNGV. This chain's CDR3 is CASSLELAGGYEQFF. CDR3 DNA: TGTGCCAGCAGCTTAGAACTAGCGGGAGGCTATGAGCAGTTCTTC. The full variable domain, its missing parts supplied by reference TRBV11-2 and TRBJ2-1, is EAGVAQSPRYKIIEKRQSVAFWCNPISGHATLYWYQQILGQGPKLLIQFQNNGVVDDSQLPKDRFSAERLKGVDSTLKIQPAKLEDSAVYLCASSLELAGGYEQFFGPGTRLTVL.

The gene calls are TRBV10-3 and TRBJ1-2; maybe TRBD1 (5 bases). The CDR3 length is 15 residues. V lost 6 bases to trimming and J lost 3 bases, with 17 bases between them. From germline, CDR1 is ENHRY and CDR2 SYGVKD. CDR3 nucleotide sequence: TGTGCCATCAGGTTGGGTGGCGGGACGGACTATGGCTACACCTTC. It is translated as CAIRLGGGTDYGYTF.